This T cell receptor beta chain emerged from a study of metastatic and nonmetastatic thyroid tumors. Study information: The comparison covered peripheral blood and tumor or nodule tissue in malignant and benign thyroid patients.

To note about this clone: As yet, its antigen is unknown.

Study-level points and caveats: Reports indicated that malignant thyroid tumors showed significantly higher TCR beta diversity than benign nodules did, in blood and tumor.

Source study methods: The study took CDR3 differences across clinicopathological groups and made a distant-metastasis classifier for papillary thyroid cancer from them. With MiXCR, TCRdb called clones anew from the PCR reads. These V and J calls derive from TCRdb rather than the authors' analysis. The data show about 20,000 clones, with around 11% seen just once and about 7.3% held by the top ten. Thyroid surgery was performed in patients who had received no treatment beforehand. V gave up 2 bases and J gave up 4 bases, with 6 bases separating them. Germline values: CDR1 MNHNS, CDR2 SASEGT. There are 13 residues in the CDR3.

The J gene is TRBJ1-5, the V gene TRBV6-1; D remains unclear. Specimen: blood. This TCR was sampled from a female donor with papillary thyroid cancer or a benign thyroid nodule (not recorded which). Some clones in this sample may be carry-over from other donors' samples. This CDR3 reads CASSERENQPQHF. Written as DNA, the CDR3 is TGTGCCAGCAGTGAAAGAGAGAATCAGCCCCAGCATTTT.